This is a list of T cell receptor beta chains from one sample in a study of T cell responses to AZD1222 COVID-19 vaccine. The assay was immunoSEQ multiplex PCR, and TCRdb's table has in-frame clones only and misses some. The sample shows about 130,000 clones, 70% to 90% of them seen only once. This sample comprised peripheral blood, obtained 28 days after the second AZD1222 dose. The receptors here all came from an adult who received the AZD1222 COVID-19 vaccine. Each CDR3 is given with its conserved first and last residue.

TRBV5-1,TRBJ1-3,CASSLWREPASSGNTIYF
TRBV28,TRBJ1-2,CASSSNYGYTF
TRBV28,TRBJ2-7,CASTGDSSYEQYF
TRBV19,TRBJ1-1,CASSSGTSHHTEAFF
TRBV27,TRBJ2-1,CASSLSYGRPDRPYNEQFF
TRBV30,TRBJ2-7,CAWSSGQGGYEQYF
TRBV2,TRBJ1-3,CASSVRPSLSGNTIYF
TRBV5-4,TRBJ1-1,CASSGGGGGNTEAFF
TRBV19,TRBJ1-5,CASSIAGFRNQPQHF
TRBV2,TRBJ1-2,CASRRDMGGYTF
TRBV7-2,TRBJ2-5,CASRGQPQETQYF
TRBV11-3,TRBJ1-1,CASSLMADTEAFF
TRBV7-2,TRBJ1-5,CASSIRQGNQPQHF
TRBV5-4,TRBJ2-4,CASSQGLAGGLSNIQYF
TRBV18,TRBJ2-7,CASSSTGGRSSEQYF
TRBV28,TRBJ2-4,CASSLQDKNIQYF
TRBV5-4,TRBJ2-2,CASSPGLVNTGELFF
TRBV4-1,TRBJ1-2,CASSQDPLYGYTF
TRBV18,TRBJ2-3,CASSPSRGRVDGDTQYF
TRBV6-5,TRBJ1-1,CASRGWNTEAFF
TRBV9,TRBJ1-2,CASSVAAEQTPYGYTF
TRBV2,TRBJ1-5,CASSRDRNQPQHF
TRBV27,TRBJ2-7,CASGGLAGLEQYF
TRBV19,TRBJ1-5,CASSMAGNSNQPQHF
TRBV4-1,TRBJ2-7,CASSQDPLAGWTDEQYF
TRBV5-8,TRBJ1-4,CASSLSEGNEKLFF
TRBV7-2,TRBJ1-5,CASSPAQGGGQPQHF
TRBV6-5,TRBJ1-6,CASRPPGQDNSPLHF
TRBV11-2,TRBJ1-3,CASSLGHAGNTIYF
TRBV4-3,TRBJ1-3,CASSLRRGGGNTIYF
TRBV4-2,TRBJ2-7,CASSQGLREQYF
TRBV7-8,TRBJ1-6,CASSSVGGAVSPLHF
TRBV28,TRBJ2-7,CASSLFNSPQYEQYF
TRBV6-5,TRBJ2-5,CASSYAGGRSEAQYF
TRBV4-3,TRBJ2-2,CASSPSLRGVGTGELFF
TRBV11-1,TRBJ2-7,CASSSRTGGSYEQYF
TRBV7-9,TRBJ2-3,CASSDTPGGDTQYF
TRBV7-9,TRBJ2-7,CASRPGGTYEQYF
TRBV5-4,TRBJ1-1,CASSPTDNTEAFF
TRBV29-1,TRBJ2-7,CSVGGTTAYEQYF
TRBV5-1,TRBJ1-1,CASSLDGQGHTEAFF